This T cell receptor beta chain came from a study of TIL therapy for anti-PD-1-resistant metastatic lung cancer. Across the whole study: Tumors had a median PD-L1 proportion score of approximately 6.4%.

Sequencing used immunoSEQ v3. TCRdb's table, derived via immunoSEQ multiplex PCR, lists solely in-frame clones and lacks some. This table holds 55,000 to 65,000 clones, roughly 69% found once. Documented time point: pre-treatment sample, taken before nivolumab and TIL therapy. Enrollment ran from October 2017 to January 2020. The germline gives CDR1 KGHSH, CDR2 LQKENI. The CDR3 runs to 16 residues. The V gene lost 3 bases and the J gene lost 0 bases, with 12 bases spanning the gap. The sequence derives from a person between 30 and 79 years old with non-small cell lung cancer. The material sequenced was blood, taken at baseline. The chain joins TRBV18 to TRBJ1-3; no clear D. CDR3 in DNA: TGTGCCAGCTCACCCCGGACCGGGCCCTCTGGAAACACCATATATTTT. Translation: CASSPRTGPSGNTIYF.